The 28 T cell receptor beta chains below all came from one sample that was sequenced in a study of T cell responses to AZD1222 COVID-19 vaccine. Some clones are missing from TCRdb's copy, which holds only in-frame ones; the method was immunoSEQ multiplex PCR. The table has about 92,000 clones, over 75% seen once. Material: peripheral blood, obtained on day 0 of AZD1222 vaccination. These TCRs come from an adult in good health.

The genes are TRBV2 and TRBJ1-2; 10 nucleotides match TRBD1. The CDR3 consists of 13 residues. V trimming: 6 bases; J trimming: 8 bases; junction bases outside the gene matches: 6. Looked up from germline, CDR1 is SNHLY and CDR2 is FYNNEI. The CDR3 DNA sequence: TGTGCCAGCAGAGGAGGGACAGGGGAAGGCTACACCTTC. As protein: CASRGGTGEGYTF.

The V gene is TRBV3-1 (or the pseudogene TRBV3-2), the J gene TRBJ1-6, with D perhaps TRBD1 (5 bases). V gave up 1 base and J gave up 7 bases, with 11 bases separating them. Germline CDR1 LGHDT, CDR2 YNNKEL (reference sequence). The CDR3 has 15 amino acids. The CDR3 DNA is TGTGCCAGCAGCCAAGGGGCAGGGACCAATTCACCCCTCCACTTT. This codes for CASSQGAGTNSPLHF.

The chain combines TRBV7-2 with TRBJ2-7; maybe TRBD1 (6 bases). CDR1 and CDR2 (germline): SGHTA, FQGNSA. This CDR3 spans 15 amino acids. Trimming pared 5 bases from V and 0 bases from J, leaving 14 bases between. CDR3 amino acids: CASSQPGHPSYEQYF. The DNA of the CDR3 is TGTGCCAGCAGCCAACCGGGACACCCCTCCTACGAGCAGTACTTC.

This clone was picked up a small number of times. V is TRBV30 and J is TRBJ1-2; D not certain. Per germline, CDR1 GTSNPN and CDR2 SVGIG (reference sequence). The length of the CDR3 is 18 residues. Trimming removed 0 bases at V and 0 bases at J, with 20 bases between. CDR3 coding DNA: TGTGCCTGGAGTGTACTTCCTTTTGGACGGATAACTAACTATGGCTACACCTTC. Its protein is CAWSVLPFGRITNYGYTF.

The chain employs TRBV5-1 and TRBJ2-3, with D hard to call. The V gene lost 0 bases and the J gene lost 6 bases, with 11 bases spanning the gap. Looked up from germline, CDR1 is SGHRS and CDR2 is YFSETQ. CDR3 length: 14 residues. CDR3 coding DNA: TGCGCCAGCAGCTTGGAGGGCAGAACCGATACGCAGTATTTT. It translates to CASSLEGRTDTQYF.

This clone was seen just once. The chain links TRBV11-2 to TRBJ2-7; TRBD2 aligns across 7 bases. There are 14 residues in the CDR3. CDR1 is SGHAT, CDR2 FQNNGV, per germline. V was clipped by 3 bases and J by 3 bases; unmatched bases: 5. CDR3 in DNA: TGTGCCAGCAGCTTTGCGGGAGAGATCTACGAGCAGTACTTC. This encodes CASSFAGEIYEQYF. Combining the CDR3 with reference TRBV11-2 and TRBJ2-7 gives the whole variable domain EAGVAQSPRYKIIEKRQSVAFWCNPISGHATLYWYQQILGQGPKLLIQFQNNGVVDDSQLPKDRFSAERLKGVDSTLKIQPAKLEDSAVYLCASSFAGEIYEQYFGPGTRLTVT.

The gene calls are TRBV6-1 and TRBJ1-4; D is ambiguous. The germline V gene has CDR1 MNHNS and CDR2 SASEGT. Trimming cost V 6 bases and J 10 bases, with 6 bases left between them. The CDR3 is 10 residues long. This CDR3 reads CASRNGKLFF. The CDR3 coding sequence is TGTGCCAGCAGGAACGGAAAACTGTTTTTT.

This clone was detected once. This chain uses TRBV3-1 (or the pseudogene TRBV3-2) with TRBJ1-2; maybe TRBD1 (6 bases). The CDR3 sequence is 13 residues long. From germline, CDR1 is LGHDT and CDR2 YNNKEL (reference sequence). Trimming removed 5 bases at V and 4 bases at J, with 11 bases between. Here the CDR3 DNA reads TGTGCCAGCAGCTACAGGGACCTCTATGGCTACACCTTC. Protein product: CASSYRDLYGYTF.

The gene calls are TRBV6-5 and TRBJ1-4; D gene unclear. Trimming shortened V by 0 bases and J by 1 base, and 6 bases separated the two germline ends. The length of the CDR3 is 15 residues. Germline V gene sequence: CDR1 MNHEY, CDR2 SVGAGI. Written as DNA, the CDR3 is TGTGCCAGCAGTTACTCGCCACGAACTAATGAAAAACTGTTTTTT. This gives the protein CASSYSPRTNEKLFF.

This CDR3 is CASRMDRDYEQYF. As DNA, the CDR3 is TGCGCCAGCAGGATGGACAGGGATTACGAGCAGTACTTC. This chain uses TRBV5-1 with TRBJ2-7, with 8 bases fitting TRBD1. Germline values: CDR1 SGHRS, CDR2 YFSETQ. V lost 5 bases to trimming and J lost 4 bases; unmatched junction nucleotides: 5. This CDR3 has 13 amino acids. Full variable domain (rest looked up from reference TRBV5-1 and TRBJ2-7): KAGVTQTPRYLIKTRGQQVTLSCSPISGHRSVSWYQQTPGQGLQFLFEYFSETQRNKGNFPGRFSGRQFSNSRSEMNVSTLELGDSALYLCASRMDRDYEQYFGPGTRLTVT.

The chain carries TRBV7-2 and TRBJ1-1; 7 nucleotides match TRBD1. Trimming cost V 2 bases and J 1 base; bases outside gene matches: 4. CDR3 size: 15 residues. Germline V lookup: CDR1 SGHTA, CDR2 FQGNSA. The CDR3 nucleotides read TGTGCCAGCAGCTTACCGACAGGGCGGAACACTGAAGCTTTCTTT. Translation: CASSLPTGRNTEAFF.

The CDR3, as DNA: TGTGCCAGTAGGCCCGGTTCCACCTACAATGAGCAGTTCTTC. Residues: CASRPGSTYNEQFF. The chain recombines TRBV19 with TRBJ2-1; D is ambiguous. Germline values: CDR1 LNHDA, CDR2 SQIVND (reference sequence). Trimming removed 6 bases at V and 2 bases at J, with 11 bases between. The CDR3 consists of 14 residues.

The CDR3 loop reads CAWSGSTYEQYF. The CDR3 DNA reads TGTGCCTGGAGTGGGTCAACCTACGAGCAGTACTTC. V gene TRBV30 combines with J gene TRBJ2-7, with D unclear. V was trimmed by 1 base and J by 2 bases, leaving 6 bases between them. This CDR3 is 12 amino acids long. Germline V CDR1 and CDR2: GTSNPN, SVGIG (reference sequence).

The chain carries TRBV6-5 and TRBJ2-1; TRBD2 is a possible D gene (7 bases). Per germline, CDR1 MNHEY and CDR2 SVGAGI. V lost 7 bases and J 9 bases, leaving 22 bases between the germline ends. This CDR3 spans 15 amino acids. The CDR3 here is CASTARWGGRVEQFF. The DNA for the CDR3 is TGTGCCAGCACCGCCCGGTGGGGGGGCCGGGTTGAGCAGTTCTTC.

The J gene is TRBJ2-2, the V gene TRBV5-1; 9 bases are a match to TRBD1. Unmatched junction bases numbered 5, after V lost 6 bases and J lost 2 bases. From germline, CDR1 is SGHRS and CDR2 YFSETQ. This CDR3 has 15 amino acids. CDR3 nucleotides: TGCGCCAGCACCCTGACAGGGGGTAACACCGGGGAGCTGTTTTTT. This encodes CASTLTGGNTGELFF.

The CDR3 DNA reads TGTGCCAGCAGATTATCCCCCGCGGTGACCGGGGAGCTGTTTTTT. As protein: CASRLSPAVTGELFF. The V call is TRBV6-5, the J call TRBJ2-2; D is unclear. The CDR3 covers 15 residues. Trimming removed 6 bases from V and 5 bases from J, with 16 bases in between. The germline gives CDR1 MNHEY, CDR2 SVGAGI.

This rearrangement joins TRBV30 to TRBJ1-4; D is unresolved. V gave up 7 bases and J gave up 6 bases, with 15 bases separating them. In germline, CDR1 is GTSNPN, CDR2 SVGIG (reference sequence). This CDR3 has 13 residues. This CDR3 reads CAFATRWDEKLFF. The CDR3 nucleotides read TGTGCCTTCGCGACTAGGTGGGATGAAAAACTGTTTTTT.

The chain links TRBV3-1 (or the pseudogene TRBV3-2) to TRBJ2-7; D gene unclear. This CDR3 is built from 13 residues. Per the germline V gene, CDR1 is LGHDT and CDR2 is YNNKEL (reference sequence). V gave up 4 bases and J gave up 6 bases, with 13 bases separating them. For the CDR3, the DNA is TGTGCCAGCAGCCCGAACCCCCCGACCGAGCAGTACTTC. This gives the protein CASSPNPPTEQYF.

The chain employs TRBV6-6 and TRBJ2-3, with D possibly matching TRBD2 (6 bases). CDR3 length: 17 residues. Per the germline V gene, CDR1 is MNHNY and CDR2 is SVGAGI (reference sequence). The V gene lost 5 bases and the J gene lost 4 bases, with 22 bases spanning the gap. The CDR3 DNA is TGTGCCAGCAGTCCCCTCTTTGTCGGGGGAGTGGCAGATACGCAGTATTTT. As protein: CASSPLFVGGVADTQYF.

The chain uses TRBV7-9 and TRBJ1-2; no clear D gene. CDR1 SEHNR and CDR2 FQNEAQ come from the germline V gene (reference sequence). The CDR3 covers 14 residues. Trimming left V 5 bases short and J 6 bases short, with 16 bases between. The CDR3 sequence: CASSLDGRGHGYTF. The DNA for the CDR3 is TGTGCCAGCAGCCTTGACGGCCGGGGTCATGGCTACACCTTC.

The CDR3 DNA reads as TGTGCCAGTAGTATACCTCGGGAGAGCGATGGCTACACCTTC. This encodes CASSIPRESDGYTF. V usage is TRBV19 and J usage is TRBJ1-2; D ambiguous. The length of the CDR3 is 14 residues. Looked up from germline, CDR1 is LNHDA and CDR2 is SQIVND (reference sequence). V was cut by 2 bases and J by 6 bases, with 13 bases left in between.

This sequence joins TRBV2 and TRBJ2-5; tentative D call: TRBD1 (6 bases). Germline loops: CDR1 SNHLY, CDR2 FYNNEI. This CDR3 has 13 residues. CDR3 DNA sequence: TGTGCGTCAACCCCGGACAGCCAAGAGACCCAGTACTTC. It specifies CASTPDSQETQYF.

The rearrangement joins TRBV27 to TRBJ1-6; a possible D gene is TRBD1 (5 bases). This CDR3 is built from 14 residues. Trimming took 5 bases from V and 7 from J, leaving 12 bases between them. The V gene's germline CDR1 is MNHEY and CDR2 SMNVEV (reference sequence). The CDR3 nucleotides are TGTGCCAGCAGTAAGAACAGGCCCAATTCACCCCTCCACTTT. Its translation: CASSKNRPNSPLHF.

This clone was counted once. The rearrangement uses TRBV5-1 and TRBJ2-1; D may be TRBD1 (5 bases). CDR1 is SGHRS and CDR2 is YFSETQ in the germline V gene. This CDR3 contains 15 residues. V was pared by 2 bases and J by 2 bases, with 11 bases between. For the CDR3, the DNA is TGCGCCAGCAGCTTAGGCGAAGGGGCCTACAATGAGCAGTTCTTC. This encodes CASSLGEGAYNEQFF.

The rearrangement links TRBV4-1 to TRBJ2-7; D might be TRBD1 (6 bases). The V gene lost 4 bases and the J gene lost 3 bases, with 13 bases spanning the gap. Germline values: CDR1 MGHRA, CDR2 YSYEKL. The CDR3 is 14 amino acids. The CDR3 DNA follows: TGCGCCAGCAGCCGCTCAGAACAGGGCTACGAGCAGTACTTC. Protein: CASSRSEQGYEQYF.

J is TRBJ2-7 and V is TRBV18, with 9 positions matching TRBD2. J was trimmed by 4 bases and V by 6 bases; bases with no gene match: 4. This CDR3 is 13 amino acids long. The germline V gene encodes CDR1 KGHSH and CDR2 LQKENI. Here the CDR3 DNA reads TGTGCCAGCTCCGGGACTAGCACTTACGAGCAGTACTTC. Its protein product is CASSGTSTYEQYF.

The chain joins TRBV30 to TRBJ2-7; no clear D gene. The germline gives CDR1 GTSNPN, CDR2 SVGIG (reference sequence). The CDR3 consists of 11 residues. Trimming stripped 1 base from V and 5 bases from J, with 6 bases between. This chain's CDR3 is CAWSGLHEQYF. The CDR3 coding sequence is TGTGCCTGGAGTGGACTTCACGAGCAGTACTTC.

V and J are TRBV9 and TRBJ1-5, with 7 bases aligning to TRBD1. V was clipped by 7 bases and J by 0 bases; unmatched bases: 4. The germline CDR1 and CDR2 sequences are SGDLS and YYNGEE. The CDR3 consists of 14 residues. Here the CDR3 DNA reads TGTGCCAGCGCCAGGGGGGTTAGCAATCAGCCCCAGCATTTT. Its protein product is CASARGVSNQPQHF. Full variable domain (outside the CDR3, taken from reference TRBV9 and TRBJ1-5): DSGVTQTPKHLITATGQRVTLRCSPRSGDLSVYWYQQSLDQGLQFLIQYYNGEERAKGNILERFSAQQFPDLHSELNLSSLELGDSALYFCASARGVSNQPQHFGDGTRLSIL.